The rows below give T cell receptor beta chains drawn from one sample of a study of cytomegalovirus exposure and HLA in healthy donors. Some clones are missing from TCRdb's copy, which holds only in-frame ones; the method was immunoSEQ multiplex PCR. The top ten clones hold approximately 2.5% of a sample with under 200,000 clones, roughly 80% of them seen once. The specimen was PBMCs. These receptors all stem from a man aged 55 to 70 in good health and CMV-seronegative. Each CDR3 is given with its conserved first and last residue. The D gene is left open where the match is weak. Size is omitted from some rows. Given values are once, few, many or a class for expanded clones.

D gene	V gene	clone size	J gene	CDR3 protein	CDR3 DNA
-	TRBV28	-	TRBJ2-2	CASSLIRTPGELFF	TGTGCCAGCAGTTTAATTAGAACTCCCGGGGAGCTGTTTTTT
-	TRBV5-5	few	TRBJ2-2	CASSLESGNAGELFF	TGTGCCAGCAGCTTGGAATCGGGGAACGCCGGGGAGCTGTTTTTT
TRBD2	TRBV2	-	TRBJ2-3	CASATSGGGYTQYF	TGTGCCAGCGCAACTAGCGGGGGGGGGTATACGCAGTATTTT
-	TRBV19	-	TRBJ1-2	CASSIWRQDRYGYTF	TGTGCCAGTAGTATATGGCGACAGGACCGCTATGGCTACACCTTC
TRBD2	TRBV30	-	TRBJ2-3	CAWSRAGPTDTQYF	TGTGCCTGGAGCCGAGCGGGACCCACAGATACGCAGTATTTT
TRBD2	TRBV7-2	-	TRBJ2-7	CASSRDVSGLAGGAYEQYF	TGTGCCAGCAGCCGAGACGTATCTGGACTAGCGGGAGGAGCCTACGAGCAGTACTTC
-	TRBV6-5	once	TRBJ2-7	CASSPNRAGEQYF	TGTGCCAGCTCCCCTAACAGGGCAGGGGAGCAGTACTTC
TRBD1	TRBV28	-	TRBJ1-3	CASSRGTGAGNTIYF	TGTGCCAGCAGCAGAGGGACAGGGGCTGGAAACACCATATATTTT
-	TRBV6-1	-	TRBJ1-1	CASRIGQYTEAFF	TGTGCCAGCCGAATCGGACAGTACACTGAAGCTTTCTTT
-	TRBV28	-	TRBJ2-5	CASSLWYRPQETQYF	TGTGCCAGCAGTTTATGGTACAGGCCACAAGAGACCCAGTACTTC
TRBD1	TRBV6-6	-	TRBJ2-7	CASSDRGIYEQYF	TGTGCCAGCAGTGACAGGGGTATCTACGAGCAGTACTTC
TRBD1	TRBV5-4	-	TRBJ1-2	CASSYPEPGQVNPIGGYTF	TGTGCCAGCAGCTACCCCGAGCCGGGACAGGTCAATCCAATTGGTGGCTACACCTTC
TRBD1	TRBV7-9	-	TRBJ1-1	CASSDPVHRQGSTEAFF	TGTGCCAGCAGCGATCCCGTACACAGACAGGGTAGCACTGAAGCTTTCTTT
TRBD1	TRBV5-1	-	TRBJ2-2	CASSLRDRGFAGELFF	TGCGCCAGCAGCTTGAGAGACAGGGGCTTCGCCGGGGAGCTGTTTTTT
TRBD1	TRBV7-9	-	TRBJ1-3	CASSRDRGSSGNTIYF	TGTGCCAGCAGCCGGGACAGGGGTTCCTCTGGAAACACCATATATTTT
-	TRBV7-8	once	TRBJ1-2	CASSPGVNYGYTF	TGTGCCAGCAGTCCCGGGGTAAACTATGGCTACACCTTC
TRBD1	TRBV7-3	-	TRBJ2-2	CASSHWTGSTGELFF	TGTGCCAGCAGCCATTGGACAGGGAGCACCGGGGAGCTGTTTTTT
-	TRBV5-4	-	TRBJ2-3	CASSFWTADTQYF	TGTGCCAGCAGCTTTTGGACTGCTGATACGCAGTATTTT
TRBD1	TRBV18	-	TRBJ2-7	CASSQPGQAGYEQYF	TGTGCCAGCTCACAGCCGGGACAGGCGGGGTACGAGCAGTACTTC
-	TRBV6-1	few	TRBJ1-6	CASSEQIGGENSPLHF	TGTGCCAGCAGTGAACAGATAGGAGGAGAAAATTCACCCCTCCACTTT
-	TRBV19	-	TRBJ1-1	CASSIGRGGRNTEAFF	TGTGCCAGTAGTATAGGGAGGGGGGGGCGTAACACTGAAGCTTTCTTT
TRBD1	TRBV27	-	TRBJ2-7	CASSYLGQVYEQYF	TGTGCCAGCAGTTATTTGGGACAGGTCTACGAGCAGTACTTC
-	TRBV6-6	-	TRBJ1-2	CASSRQNYGYTF	TGTGCCAGCAGTCGACAGAACTATGGCTACACCTTC
TRBD2	TRBV11-2	-	TRBJ2-1	CASSPTSGASGYNEQFF	TGTGCCAGCAGCCCCACTAGCGGGGCCTCCGGGTACAATGAGCAGTTCTTC
TRBD1	TRBV6-1	few	TRBJ1-6	CASSEATGTGFMALHF	TGTGCCAGCAGTGAAGCTACCGGGACAGGGTTTATGGCCCTCCACTTT
TRBD1	TRBV5-1	-	TRBJ1-1	CASSLDPGQGGRGSEAFF	TGCGCCAGCAGCTTGGACCCGGGACAGGGGGGTAGAGGCTCTGAAGCTTTCTTT
TRBD1	TRBV29-1	few	TRBJ1-1	CSVEDYQWRTGDTEAFF	TGCAGCGTTGAAGATTACCAATGGCGAACAGGGGACACTGAAGCTTTCTTT